What follows is one T cell receptor beta chain and its context. PCR involved 60 Vbeta and 13 Jbeta primers. TCRdb keeps only in-frame clones here, not all; method: immunoSEQ multiplex PCR. In all, the sample yields 60,000 to 70,000 clones. These data belong to a study of cytomegalovirus exposure and HLA in healthy donors. The wider study: Some 85 million unique TCRs from HLA-typed donors were held in an early data release. For the roughly 400 genotyped donors, 75% to 90% fell within the Caucasian-associated ancestry cluster.

CDR3 length equals 14 residues. Deletions cut 0 bases from V and 5 bases from J, with 11 bases between. The germline V gene has CDR1 SGHNT and CDR2 YYREEE (reference sequence). V is TRBV5-4 and J is TRBJ2-5; D may be TRBD2 (6 bases). This TCR was recovered from a boy younger than 18 in good health and CMV-seronegative. The sequenced sample was PBMCs. The CDR3 is CASSLDGGWETQYF. The CDR3 DNA reads TGTGCCAGCAGCTTGGACGGGGGTTGGGAGACCCAGTACTTC.